These 2 T cell receptor beta chains share one sample of origin, sequenced in a study of CD8 T cells in ankylosing spondylitis. These receptors' antigens are unknown. Study results and limitations: A TCR beta motif of about 8 highly homologous variants seemed to mark ankylosing spondylitis blood.

TCRdb independently ran MiXCR on the 5' RACE reads; one entry per CDR3 protein. The sample consists of fewer than 750,000 distinct CDR3 sequences, 15% to 20% of them appearing once. Sample: blood, either unsorted or a sorted T cell fraction (not recorded which). Receptors originate from a male donor with ankylosing spondylitis.

The chain combines TRBV5-1 with TRBJ2-3; D is undetermined. The CDR3 is 16 amino acids. CDR1 and CDR2 (germline): SGHRS, YFSETQ. Trimming pared 6 bases from V and 2 bases from J, leaving 19 bases between. In nucleotides, the CDR3 is TGCGCCAGCAACGGTAAAATGGACGGTCTCACAGATACGCAGTATTTT. The encoded protein is CASNGKMDGLTDTQYF.

This clonotype was detected only a few times. J is TRBJ1-4 and V is TRBV20-1; possibly TRBD1 for D (6 bases). CDR3 length equals 13 residues. Germline CDR1 reads DFQATT; CDR2 reads SNEGSKA (reference sequence). Trimming removed 2 bases at V and 5 bases at J, with 9 bases between. As DNA, the CDR3 is TGCAGTGCTAGACAGGGGAACAATGAAAAACTGTTTTTT. It specifies CSARQGNNEKLFF.